This TCR beta chain was observed in a study of shared clonotypes between healthy human individuals. Broader study findings: Only blood was sampled, and tissue TCR repertoires likely differ from blood ones. Clonotypes shared by all four donors outscored non-shared clonotypes in generation probability.

Replicate PCRs run on sorted subsets employed about 220 ng DNA, approximately 30,000 T cell genomes. TCRdb keeps only in-frame clones here, not all; method: immunoSEQ multiplex PCR. The sample records about 1.1 million clones, roughly 80% being singletons. As concerns this clone: Its specificity is not known.

CDR3 length: 12 residues. CDR1 and CDR2 (germline): SGHNT, YYREEE (reference sequence). Sequencing was performed on memory CD4+ T cells from PBMCs. The subset is: CD45RA-negative fraction. The sequence derives from a man younger than 30 in good health. Some clones in this sample may be carry-over from other donors' samples. The chain has TRBV5-4 and TRBJ2-5; D is possibly TRBD1 (6 bases). The DNA matches TRBJ2-7 better at its end, which makes the J call doubtful. The CDR3 DNA sequence: TGTGCCAGCAGCACGGACAGTATCGAGCAGTACTTC. Translating it yields CASSTDSIEQYF.